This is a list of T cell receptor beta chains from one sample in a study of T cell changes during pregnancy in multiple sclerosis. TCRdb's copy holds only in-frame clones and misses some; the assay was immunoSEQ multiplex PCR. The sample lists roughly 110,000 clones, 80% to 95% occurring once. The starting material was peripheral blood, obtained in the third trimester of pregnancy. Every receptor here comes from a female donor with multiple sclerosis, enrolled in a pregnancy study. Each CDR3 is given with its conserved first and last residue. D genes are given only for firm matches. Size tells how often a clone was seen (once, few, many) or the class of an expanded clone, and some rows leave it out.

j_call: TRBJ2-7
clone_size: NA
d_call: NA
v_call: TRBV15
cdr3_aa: CATSRDSLSYPYEQYF
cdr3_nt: TGTGCCACCAGCAGGGACAGCCTTTCGTATCCCTACGAGCAGTACTTC

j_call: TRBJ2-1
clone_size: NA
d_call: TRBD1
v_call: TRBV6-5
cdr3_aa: CASSYVDRGVNNEQFF
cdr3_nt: TGTGCCAGCAGTTACGTGGACAGGGGGGTCAACAATGAGCAGTTCTTC

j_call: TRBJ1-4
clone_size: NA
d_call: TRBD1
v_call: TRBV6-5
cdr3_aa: CASRSDRDKLFF
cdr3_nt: TGTGCCAGCAGGAGCGACAGGGATAAACTGTTTTTT

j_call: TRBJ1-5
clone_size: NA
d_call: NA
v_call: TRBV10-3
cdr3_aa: CAISDGSQPQHF
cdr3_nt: TGTGCCATCAGTGACGGGAGTCAGCCCCAGCATTTT

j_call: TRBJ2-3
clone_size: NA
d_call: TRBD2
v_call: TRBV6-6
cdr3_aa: CASRPSGGRTDTQYF
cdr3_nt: TGTGCCAGCAGGCCCAGCGGGGGACGCACAGATACGCAGTATTTT

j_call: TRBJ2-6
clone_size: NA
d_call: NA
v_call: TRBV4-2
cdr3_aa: CASSQPQGSGANVLTF
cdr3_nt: TGTGCCAGCAGCCAACCTCAGGGCTCTGGGGCCAACGTCCTGACTTTC

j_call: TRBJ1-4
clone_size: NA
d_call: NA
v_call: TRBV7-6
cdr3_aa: CASSLLGQIFNEKLFF
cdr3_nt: TGTGCCAGCAGCTTACTGGGCCAAATTTTTAATGAAAAACTGTTTTTT

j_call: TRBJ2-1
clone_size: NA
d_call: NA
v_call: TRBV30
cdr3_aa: CAWSVAEGQFF
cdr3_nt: TGTGCCTGGAGTGTAGCGGAAGGGCAGTTCTTC

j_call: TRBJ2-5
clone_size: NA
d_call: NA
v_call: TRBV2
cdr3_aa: CASSETWVRETQYF
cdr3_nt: TGTGCCAGCAGTGAGACTTGGGTACGGGAGACCCAGTACTTC

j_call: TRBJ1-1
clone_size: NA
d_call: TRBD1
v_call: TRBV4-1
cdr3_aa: CASSVPGQRTAFF
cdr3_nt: TGCGCCAGCAGCGTGCCGGGACAGAGGACAGCTTTCTTT

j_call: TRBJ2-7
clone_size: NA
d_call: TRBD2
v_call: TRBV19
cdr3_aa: CASRLAGTNEQYF
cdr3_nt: TGTGCCAGTCGGCTAGCGGGTACCAACGAGCAGTACTTC

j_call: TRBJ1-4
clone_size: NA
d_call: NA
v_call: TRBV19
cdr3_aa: CASSGREGYATNEKLFF
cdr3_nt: TGTGCCAGTAGTGGCAGGGAGGGATATGCAACTAATGAAAAGCTGTTTTTT

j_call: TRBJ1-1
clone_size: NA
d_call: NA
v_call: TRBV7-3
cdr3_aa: CASSQLLSGEAFF
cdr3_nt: TGTGCCAGCAGCCAACTTCTGTCGGGTGAAGCTTTCTTT

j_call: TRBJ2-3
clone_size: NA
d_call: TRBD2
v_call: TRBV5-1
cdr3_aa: CASSPGLAGGPYTQYF
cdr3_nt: TGCGCCAGCAGTCCCGGACTAGCGGGAGGGCCATATACGCAGTATTTT

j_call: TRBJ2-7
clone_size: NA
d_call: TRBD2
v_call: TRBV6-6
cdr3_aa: CASSWTSGGSYYEQYF
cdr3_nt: TGTGCCAGCAGTTGGACTAGCGGGGGTTCCTACTACGAGCAGTACTTC

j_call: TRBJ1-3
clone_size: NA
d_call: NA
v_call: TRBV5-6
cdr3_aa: CASSSTASGRVRGNTIYF
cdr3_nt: TGTGCCAGCAGCTCTACTGCCTCGGGCAGGGTAAGAGGAAACACCATATATTTT

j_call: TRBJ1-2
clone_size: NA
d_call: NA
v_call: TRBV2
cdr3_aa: CASNLQPTYGYTF
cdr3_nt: TGTGCCAGCAACTTACAGCCAACCTATGGCTACACCTTC

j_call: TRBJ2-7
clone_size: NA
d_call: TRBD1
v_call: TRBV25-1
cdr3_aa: CASSPGTVKGYEQYF
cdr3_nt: TGTGCCAGCAGCCCTGGGACAGTAAAGGGTTACGAGCAGTACTTC

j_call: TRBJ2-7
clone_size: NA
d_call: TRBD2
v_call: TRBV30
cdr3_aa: CAWNPGLASYEQYF
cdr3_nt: TGTGCCTGGAATCCGGGACTAGCCTCCTACGAGCAGTACTTC

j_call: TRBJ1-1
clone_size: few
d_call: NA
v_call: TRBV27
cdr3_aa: CASITRGGGSNTEAFF
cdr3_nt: TGTGCCAGCATCACACGTGGCGGCGGTAGCAACACTGAAGCTTTCTTT

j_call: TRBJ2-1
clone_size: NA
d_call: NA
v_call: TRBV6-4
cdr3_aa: CASSDEYGAFGNEQFF
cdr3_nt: TGTGCCAGCAGTGACGAGTATGGGGCATTTGGCAATGAGCAGTTCTTC

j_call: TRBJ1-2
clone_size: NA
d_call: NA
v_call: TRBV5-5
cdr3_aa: CASSIQRQANYGYTF
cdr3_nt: TGTGCCAGCAGCATCCAGCGACAGGCTAACTATGGCTACACCTTC

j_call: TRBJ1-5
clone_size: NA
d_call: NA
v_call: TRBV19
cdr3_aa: CASSTGLGSPQHF
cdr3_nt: TGTGCCAGTAGTACGGGTCTTGGTTCGCCCCAGCATTTT

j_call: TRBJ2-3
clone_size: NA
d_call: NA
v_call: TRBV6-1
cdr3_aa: CASSEAQGPPGDTQYF
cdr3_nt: TGTGCCAGCAGTGAAGCGCAGGGGCCACCAGGGGATACGCAGTATTTT

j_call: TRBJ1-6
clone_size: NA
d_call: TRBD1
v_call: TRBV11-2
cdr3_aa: CASSLVGTAYNSPLHF
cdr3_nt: TGTGCCAGCAGCTTAGTCGGGACAGCCTATAATTCACCCCTCCACTTT

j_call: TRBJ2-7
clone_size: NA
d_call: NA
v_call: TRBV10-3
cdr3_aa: CAISARSYEQYF
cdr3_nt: TGTGCCATCAGTGCCCGTTCCTACGAGCAGTACTTC

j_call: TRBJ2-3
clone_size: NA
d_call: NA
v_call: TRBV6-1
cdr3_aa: CASSEEGAGGGRDTQYF
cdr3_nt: TGTGCCAGCAGTGAGGAAGGTGCAGGGGGCGGGAGAGATACGCAGTATTTT

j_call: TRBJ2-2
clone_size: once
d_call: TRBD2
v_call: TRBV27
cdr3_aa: CASAGGGGKNTGELFF
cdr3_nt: TGTGCCAGCGCGGGGGGCGGCGGGAAAAACACCGGGGAGCTGTTTTTT